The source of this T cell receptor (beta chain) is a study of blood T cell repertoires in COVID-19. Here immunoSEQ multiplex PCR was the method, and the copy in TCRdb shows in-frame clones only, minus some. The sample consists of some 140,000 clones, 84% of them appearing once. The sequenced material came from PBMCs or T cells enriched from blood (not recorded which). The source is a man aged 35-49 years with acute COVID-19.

CDR3 bases: TGTGCCAGCAGCAATCGACCTCAGGGTTATGGCTACACCTTC. This translates into CASSNRPQGYGYTF. The chain uses TRBV7-9 and TRBJ1-2; D is perhaps TRBD1 (5 bases). This CDR3 is built from 14 residues. V dropped 5 bases and J dropped 5 bases, with 15 bases sitting between them. Germline-derived CDR1 and CDR2 are SEHNR and FQNEAQ (reference sequence).